Shown below are 5 T cell receptor beta chains from a single sample sequenced in a study of glioma-infiltrating T cells after dendritic cell vaccination. Profiling relied on immunoSEQ multiplex PCR, and the TCRdb table lists in-frame clones only, not all of them. Here the sample spans 90,000 or so clones, about 81% being singletons. As to time point: after dendritic cell vaccination, including at tumor progression/relapse. The starting material was blood, obtained after dendritic cell vaccination. These receptors all stem from a human donor with glioblastoma.

The V call is TRBV6-5, the J call TRBJ2-7; D perhaps matches TRBD1 (6 bases). The V end was cut by 5 bases, the J end by 4 bases, with 18 bases between. Germline CDR1 is MNHEY and CDR2 is SVGAGI. The CDR3 runs to 15 residues. CDR3 in amino acids: CASSRKQGLGYEQYV. CDR3 nucleotides: TGTGCCAGCAGTCGGAAACAGGGATTGGGGTACGAGCAGTACGTC.

The chain has TRBV30 and TRBJ2-5, with 12 bases lining up with TRBD2. Germline V gene data show CDR1 as GTSNPN and CDR2 as SVGIG (reference sequence). After removal of 6 bases from V and 4 bases from J, the junction contained 9 bases not matched to a gene. The CDR3 spans 15 residues. Here the CDR3 reads CACTTSGSWGETQYF. The CDR3 DNA sequence: TGTGCCTGTACGACTAGCGGGAGTTGGGGAGAGACCCAGTACTTC.

The V call is TRBV4-1, the J call TRBJ2-1, with TRBD2 matching over 10 bases. With 6 bases clipped from V and 6 bases from J, the junction kept 5 bases outside the gene matches. This CDR3 is 14 amino acids long. Germline V CDR1 and CDR2: MGHRA, YSYEKL. DNA for the CDR3: TGCGCCAGCAGGGCTAGCGGGGGTCCCAATGAGCAGTTCTTC. This translates into CASRASGGPNEQFF.

The chain uses TRBV7-9 and TRBJ2-7; 8 positions match TRBD1. In germline, CDR1 is SEHNR, CDR2 FQNEAQ (reference sequence). J lost 3 bases, V lost 10 bases, and 8 bases had no gene match. The CDR3 sequence is 13 residues long. CDR3 nucleotides: TGTGCCACCGGGACAGGCGGAAACTACGAGCAGTACTTC. Translated, it gives CATGTGGNYEQYF.

The rearrangement uses TRBV7-9 and TRBJ1-5; 11 positions match TRBD1. V shed 5 bases, J shed 2 bases, and the junction held 5 bases outside the gene matches. Germline V gives CDR1 SEHNR, CDR2 FQNEAQ (reference sequence). The CDR3 sequence is 16 residues long. In DNA form, the CDR3 reads TGTGCCAGCAGCCCGGGACAGGGGGAAGGCAATCAGCCCCAGCATTTT. This sequence encodes CASSPGQGEGNQPQHF.